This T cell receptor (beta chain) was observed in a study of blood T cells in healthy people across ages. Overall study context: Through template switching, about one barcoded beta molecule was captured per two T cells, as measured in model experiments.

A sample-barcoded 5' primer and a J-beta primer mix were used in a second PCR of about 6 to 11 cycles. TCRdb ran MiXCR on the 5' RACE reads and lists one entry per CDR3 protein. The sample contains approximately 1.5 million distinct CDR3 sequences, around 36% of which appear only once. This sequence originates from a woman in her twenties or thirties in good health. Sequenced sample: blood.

CDR3: CASSFFPGSAYEQYF. Here the CDR3 DNA reads TGTGCCAGCAGCTTTTTTCCAGGGTCGGCCTACGAGCAGTACTTC. The rearrangement links TRBV7-2 to TRBJ2-7; tentatively, D is TRBD1 (5 bases). Germline V gene sequence: CDR1 SGHTA, CDR2 FQGNSA. V lost 3 bases to trimming and J lost 2 bases, with 14 bases between them. The CDR3 is 15 amino acids.